This T cell receptor (beta chain) was documented in a study of cytomegalovirus exposure and HLA in healthy donors. Study-level points and caveats: HLA restriction was apparent for most CMV-associated TCR beta chains in a later analysis. A later analysis showed that HLA-associated TCR beta chains had undergone more clonal expansion than equally common others. Near-uniform donor sequencing depth was presumed by presence/absence analyses.

For this clone: Its antigen is unknown.

Primers included in the PCR were 60 Vbeta and 13 Jbeta primers. The table came from immunoSEQ multiplex PCR; TCRdb's copy has only in-frame clones and leaves some out. The sample holds 110,000 or so clones, about 75% seen once. From germline, CDR1 is SQVTM and CDR2 ANQGSEA. This CDR3 spans 13 amino acids. The germline V and J ends were trimmed by 1 base and 5 bases, with 12 bases remaining between them. The V gene is TRBV29-1, the J gene TRBJ2-7; the D gene is possibly TRBD1 (5 bases). The TCR sequence derives from a middle-aged woman in good health and CMV-seropositive. Sequencing was carried out using PBMCs. The CDR3: CSVEGQGVHEQYF. Written as DNA, the CDR3 is TGCAGCGTTGAAGGGCAGGGTGTCCACGAGCAGTACTTC.